The clone carrying this T cell receptor (beta chain) was observed many times. The antigen is undetermined. This specimen belongs to a study of identical twins. Findings and limits, study-wide: There was more out-of-frame TCR alpha sharing in monozygotic twins than models estimated. Invariant MAIT and iNKT cells are populations that could partly confound zero-insertion analyses.

TCRdb passed the 5' RACE reads through MiXCR, listing each CDR3 protein once. The sample yields under 350,000 distinct CDR3 sequences, more than 8% seen once. The same data also contributed to another study, on yellow fever vaccine responses in identical twins.

Sequencing was carried out using CD8+ T cells sorted from blood. The source of this sequence is a woman aged 18-35 years in good health.

CDR3 DNA: TGTGCCAGCAGCCATTCTAGATCCGGTATTAATGAAAAACTGTTTTTT. This translates into CASSHSRSGINEKLFF. V and J are TRBV7-9 and TRBJ1-4; D not resolved. Germline assignment: CDR1 SEHNR and CDR2 FQNEAQ (reference sequence). The CDR3 is 16 amino acids. V was shortened by 5 bases and J by 4 bases, with 17 bases between the two germline ends.